The 30 T cell receptor beta chains listed next were all sequenced from one sample in a study of T cells in Graves' hyperthyroidism and ophthalmopathy. Amplified TCR beta CDR3 regions came from RNA transcripts. First-round RT-PCR of the TCR CDR3 relied on the HTBI primer set. TCRdb re-called the multiplex PCR reads through MiXCR, storing one row per CDR3 protein. Of hundreds of thousands of distinct CDR3 sequences in the sample, about 13% were seen once. The sample taken for sequencing was blood. Every receptor here comes from a woman younger than 30 with Graves' hyperthyroidism.

The rearrangement joins TRBV19 to TRBJ2-1; unclear D gene. V was cut by 3 bases and J by 13 bases, with 19 bases left in between. The germline V gene encodes CDR1 LNHDA and CDR2 SQIVND (reference sequence). The CDR3 is made up of 14 amino acids. CDR3 protein: CASSMDLGSVGQFF. CDR3 in DNA: TGTGCCAGTAGTATGGATCTAGGATCGGTGGGACAGTTCTTC.

This clonotype was found a few times. This chain uses TRBV28 with TRBJ2-7; 8 bases fit TRBD2. Unmatched junction bases numbered 8, after V lost 6 bases and J lost 4 bases. Germline CDR1 reads MDHEN; CDR2 reads SYDVKM. This CDR3 has 14 residues. CDR3 bases: TGTGCCAGCAGACCGGGGGGGGGGGAGTACGAGCAGTACTTC. Protein sequence: CASRPGGGEYEQYF.

This clonotype occurred a few times. V and J are TRBV19 and TRBJ1-1, with a tentative D call TRBD1 (6 bases). Trimming took off 8 bases at V and 3 bases at J, with 13 bases between the two ends. The CDR3 length is 13 residues. Germline CDR1 LNHDA, CDR2 SQIVND (reference sequence). The CDR3 coding sequence is TGTGCCAGTCACAGGGATTTTGACACTGAAGCTTTCTTT. This encodes CASHRDFDTEAFF.

This clonotype came up many times. The rearrangement links TRBV4-1 to TRBJ2-7, with D possibly matching TRBD1 (5 bases). The CDR3 has 15 residues. V lost 0 bases and J lost 1, with 10 bases in between. Germline lookup yields CDR1 MGHRA and CDR2 YSYEKL. Written as DNA, the CDR3 is TGCGCCAGCAGCCAAGAGGCAGGGTTTTCCTACGAGCAGTACTTC. This codes for CASSQEAGFSYEQYF.

This clonotype was seen ten or more times. The gene calls are TRBV5-4 and TRBJ2-1; 12 bases agree with TRBD2. V dropped 6 bases and J dropped 6; count of bases not matched to a gene: 7. The CDR3 runs to 15 residues. Germline CDR1 is SGHNT and CDR2 is YYREEE (reference sequence). This CDR3 reads CASNPTSGGINEQFF. CDR3 DNA sequence: TGTGCCAGCAATCCGACTAGCGGGGGAATCAATGAGCAGTTCTTC. Supplemented by reference TRBV5-4 and TRBJ2-1, the full variable domain reads ETGVTQSPTHLIKTRGQQVTLRCSSQSGHNTVSWYQQALGQGPQFIFQYYREEENGRGNFPPRFSGLQFPNYSSELNVNALELDDSALYLCASNPTSGGINEQFFGPGTRLTVL.

This clonotype was picked up a small number of times. V usage is TRBV19 and J usage is TRBJ1-5, with D uncertain. CDR1 and CDR2 (germline): LNHDA, SQIVND (reference sequence). V dropped 6 bases and J dropped 0 bases, with 9 bases sitting between them. The CDR3 spans 14 residues. CDR3 nucleotide sequence: TGTGCCAGTAGCCTGGGAGTTAGCAATCAGCCCCAGCATTTT. It encodes CASSLGVSNQPQHF.

The sample holds many counts of this clonotype. The V and J genes are TRBV7-2 and TRBJ1-2; the D is unclear. This CDR3 region has 14 residues. Between the trimmed V and J ends, which lost 2 bases and 8 bases, there was a span of 15 bases. The V gene's germline CDR1 is SGHTA and CDR2 FQGNSA. CDR3 in DNA: TGTGCCAGCAGCTTAAGTGGTTCCCTGGGAGGCTACACCTTC. Translating gives CASSLSGSLGGYTF. Full variable domain (outside the CDR3, taken from reference TRBV7-2 and TRBJ1-2): GAGVSQSPSNKVTEKGKDVELRCDPISGHTALYWYRQSLGQGLEFLIYFQGNSAPDKSGLPSDRFSAERTGGSVSTLTIQRTQQEDSAVYLCASSLSGSLGGYTFGSGTRLTVV.

In its sample, this clonotype was seen many times. The chain joins TRBV5-6 to TRBJ2-3, with 11 bases aligning to TRBD1. The CDR3 spans 16 residues. Trimming took 4 bases from V and 5 from J; bases not matched to a gene: 9. Per germline, CDR1 SGHDT and CDR2 YYEEEE. CDR3 bases: TGTGCCAGCAGCCTTCGGGACAGGGGGTGGTTAGATACGCAGTATTTT. This translates into CASSLRDRGWLDTQYF.

This clonotype came up many times. V gene TRBV6-2 or TRBV6-3 combines with J gene TRBJ2-1, with TRBD2 matching 9 bases. CDR3 length: 15 residues. CDR1 is MNHEY, CDR2 SVGEGT, per germline. The J segment lost 6 bases and the V segment lost 3 bases, leaving 6 bases of the junction unmatched. The CDR3 DNA follows: TGTGCCAGCAGTTATGGGCTAGCGGGGACCAATGAGCAGTTCTTC. Its translation is CASSYGLAGTNEQFF.

DNA for the CDR3: TGCAGTGCTAGAGATAGCAACTCTCCCTACGAGCAGTACTTC. Protein sequence: CSARDSNSPYEQYF. This rearrangement joins TRBV20-1 to TRBJ2-7; D ambiguous. The germline CDR1 and CDR2 sequences are DFQATT and SNEGSKA (reference sequence). V lost 0 bases to trimming and J lost 2 bases, with 11 bases between them. The CDR3 contains 14 residues.

The chain couples TRBV11-1 to TRBJ1-1; D is uncertain. V was cut by 3 bases and J by 11 bases, with 16 bases left in between. The CDR3 runs to 13 residues. Germline V lookup: CDR1 SGHAT, CDR2 FQDESV (reference sequence). In nucleotides, the CDR3 is TGTGCCAGCAGCTTGAGGGCCAGTACTAGGGCTTTCTTT. It is translated as CASSLRASTRAFF.

This clonotype showed up many times. The chain employs TRBV28 and TRBJ2-5; maybe TRBD1 (5 bases). This CDR3 has 13 residues. Germline values: CDR1 MDHEN, CDR2 SYDVKM. V lost 7 bases and J lost 5, with 14 bases in between. CDR3 sequence reads: CASTPTDTETQYF. CDR3 in DNA: TGTGCCAGCACCCCGACAGATACGGAGACCCAGTACTTC.

This clonotype was seen ten or more times. V is TRBV6-2 or TRBV6-3 and J is TRBJ2-3, with a possible D match to TRBD2 (6 bases). The CDR3 loop spans 16 amino acids. Germline lookup yields CDR1 MNHEY and CDR2 SVGEGT. Deletions cut 4 bases from V and 2 bases from J, with 16 bases between. The CDR3 is CASSFPGLEYTDTQYF. The CDR3 DNA sequence: TGTGCCAGCAGTTTCCCGGGACTCGAATACACAGATACGCAGTATTTT.

In this sample, this clonotype turned up a few times. The rearrangement uses TRBV3-1 and TRBJ1-6; D unresolved. The V end lost 0 bases, the J end lost 7 bases, and 25 bases lay between the germline ends. The germline gives CDR1 LGHDT, CDR2 YNNKEL (reference sequence). The CDR3 consists of 20 residues. This CDR3 is CASSQDPVSVPLTYNSPLHF. In DNA, the CDR3 is TGTGCCAGCAGCCAAGATCCAGTCTCCGTCCCCCTAACTTACAATTCACCCCTCCACTTT.

The chain couples TRBV18 to TRBJ2-6; D perhaps matches TRBD2 (5 bases). Trimming left V 6 bases short and J 0 bases short, with 9 bases between. CDR3 size: 15 residues. Germline V CDR1 and CDR2: KGHSH, LQKENI. The CDR3 loop is CASSPEGSGANVLTF. In DNA form, the CDR3 reads TGTGCCAGCTCCCCCGAGGGCTCTGGGGCCAACGTCCTGACTTTC.

This clonotype was found many times. The chain couples TRBV28 to TRBJ2-3; no clear D gene. V was trimmed by 4 bases and J by 12 bases, leaving 11 bases between them. The CDR3 loop spans 11 amino acids. Looked up from germline, CDR1 is MDHEN and CDR2 is SYDVKM. The CDR3 DNA is TGTGCCAGCAGTTCTATCCCAACCCAGTATTTT. Amino acid sequence: CASSSIPTQYF.

This clonotype was counted between two and nine times. V and J are TRBV6-1 and TRBJ1-2; 10 nucleotides match TRBD1. CDR3 length equals 14 residues. Germline CDR1 reads MNHNS; CDR2 reads SASEGT. J lost 8 bases, V lost 6 bases, and 9 bases had no gene match. The CDR3 DNA sequence: TGTGCCAGCAGGACCGGGACAGGGGCCTCAGGCTACACCTTC. It codes for CASRTGTGASGYTF.

This clonotype was detected ten times or more. The CDR3 loop reads CASSLGEGRNQPQHF. Here the CDR3 DNA reads TGTGCCAGCAGTTTGGGGGAGGGCCGCAATCAGCCCCAGCATTTT. The chain recombines TRBV12-3 or TRBV12-4 with TRBJ1-5, with a weak D call TRBD1 (5 bases). Trimming left V 3 bases short and J 2 bases short, with 11 bases between. CDR3 length: 15 residues.

This clonotype showed up many times. V and J are TRBV11-2 and TRBJ2-3; 8 bases match TRBD2. The CDR3 sequence is 15 residues long. CDR1 is SGHAT, CDR2 FQNNGV, per germline. The V and J ends lost 4 bases and 1 base, in that order; junction bases with no gene match: 4. CDR3 residues: CASSSLAGGTDTQYF. CDR3 sequence (DNA): TGTGCCAGCAGCTCTCTAGCGGGCGGCACAGATACGCAGTATTTT. Drawing the rest from reference TRBV11-2 and TRBJ2-3, the complete variable domain is EAGVAQSPRYKIIEKRQSVAFWCNPISGHATLYWYQQILGQGPKLLIQFQNNGVVDDSQLPKDRFSAERLKGVDSTLKIQPAKLEDSAVYLCASSSLAGGTDTQYFGPGTRLTVL.

This clonotype was observed many times. V is TRBV5-5 and J is TRBJ2-4; TRBD2 agrees at 11 bases. Germline assignment: CDR1 SGHKS and CDR2 YYEKEE (reference sequence). The CDR3 extends over 16 amino acids. V trimming: 0 bases; J trimming: 8 bases; junction bases outside the gene matches: 7. As DNA, the CDR3 is TGTGCCAGCAGCTTGGCCCTAGCGGGAGGACTTGACATTCAGTACTTC. Its protein product is CASSLALAGGLDIQYF.

This clonotype was seen at least ten times. CDR3 residues: CAISESIGLATEAFF. The CDR3 bases are TGTGCCATCAGTGAGTCGATAGGTCTAGCCACTGAAGCTTTCTTT. The chain links TRBV10-3 to TRBJ1-1; D unresolved. V lost 0 bases, J lost 4 bases, and 12 bases lay in between. CDR1 and CDR2 (germline): ENHRY, SYGVKD. The CDR3 covers 15 residues.

This chain connects TRBV19 to TRBJ1-5, with D hard to call. Trimming pared 4 bases from V and 9 bases from J, leaving 10 bases between. Looked up from germline, CDR1 is LNHDA and CDR2 is SQIVND (reference sequence). The length of the CDR3 is 12 residues. CDR3 region: CASSRGSSPQHF. Here the CDR3 DNA reads TGTGCCAGTAGTAGAGGCAGCTCGCCCCAGCATTTT.

This clonotype was found many times. The chain recombines TRBV15 with TRBJ1-2; 8 nucleotides agree with TRBD1. Trimming took 2 bases from V and 3 from J; bases not matched to a gene: 8. The length of the CDR3 is 16 residues. Per the germline V gene, CDR1 is LNHNV and CDR2 is YYDKDF (reference sequence). In DNA form, the CDR3 reads TGTGCCACCAGCAGATTAGCCGGGACAGGATACTATGGCTACACCTTC. This translates into CATSRLAGTGYYGYTF.

The V gene is TRBV20-1, the J gene TRBJ2-1; D unclear. Germline V lookup: CDR1 DFQATT, CDR2 SNEGSKA (reference sequence). The V end lost 8 bases, the J end lost 8 bases, and 13 bases lay between the germline ends. The CDR3 loop spans 11 amino acids. The CDR3 region has the DNA TGCAGTTCCATTAGCCGGGATGAGCAGTTCTTC. Translation gives CSSISRDEQFF.

This clonotype has ten or more counts. The rearrangement joins TRBV4-3 to TRBJ2-7; 7 bases align to TRBD2. V lost 1 base to trimming and J lost 2 bases; unmatched junction nucleotides: 5. In germline, CDR1 is LGHNA, CDR2 YSLEER. This CDR3 has 15 amino acids. The CDR3 bases are TGCGCCAGCAGCCAAGTCCCAGCGGGGCCCTACGAGCAGTACTTC. Its translation is CASSQVPAGPYEQYF.

This clonotype appeared many times. The V and J genes are TRBV7-2 and TRBJ1-2; tentatively, D is TRBD1 (6 bases). The V gene lost 7 bases and the J gene lost 7 bases, with 22 bases spanning the gap. The CDR3 has 15 residues. Looked up from germline, CDR1 is SGHTA and CDR2 is FQGNSA. CDR3 coding DNA: TGTGCCAGCACCCGAGAGGGGGGATCTCTACCTGGCTACACCTTC. This gives the protein CASTREGGSLPGYTF.

This clonotype was recorded many times. The CDR3 DNA sequence: TGTGCCAGCAGTTACCAGAGGTTGCGTGGCTACACCTTC. Residues: CASSYQRLRGYTF. This chain links TRBV28 with TRBJ1-2; D not resolved. This CDR3 is built from 13 residues. Germline CDR1 is MDHEN and CDR2 is SYDVKM. V lost 4 bases and J lost 7, with 13 bases in between.

This clonotype was observed a few times. This rearrangement joins TRBV14 to TRBJ1-2; 10 positions agree with TRBD1. Germline V gene lookup returns CDR1 SGHDN and CDR2 FVKESK. This CDR3 is 15 amino acids long. J was trimmed by 8 bases and V by 5 bases; bases with no gene match: 11. CDR3 sequence (DNA): TGTGCCAGCAGCGTTTATGCCGGGACAGGGGTCGGCTACACCTTC. Translating gives CASSVYAGTGVGYTF.

The rearrangement uses TRBV7-2 and TRBJ2-1; 11 nucleotides match TRBD2. The CDR3 is made up of 17 amino acids. CDR1 and CDR2 (germline): SGHTA, FQGNSA. Germline trimming cut 5 bases from V and 4 bases from J; bases unmatched to any gene: 10. CDR3 sequence: CASSPRTSGSLYNEQFF. Here the CDR3 DNA reads TGTGCCAGCAGCCCCCGCACTAGCGGGAGTTTATACAATGAGCAGTTCTTC.

In this sample, this clonotype turned up many times. The chain combines TRBV12-5 with TRBJ2-1, with D possibly TRBD1 on 5 matching bases. CDR3 size: 12 residues. The V gene's germline CDR1 is LGHNT and CDR2 FRNRAP. V lost 6 bases to trimming and J lost 10 bases, with 13 bases between them. The CDR3 reads CASGQTAGEQFF. For the CDR3, the DNA is TGTGCTAGTGGCCAGACTGCAGGGGAGCAGTTCTTC.